This T cell receptor (beta chain) comes out of a study of blood T cell repertoires in COVID-19. Note on this clone: The same CDR3 can be traced to other DNA sequences in this sample.

Repertoires were generated with immunoSEQ multiplex PCR, while TCRdb's copy carries only in-frame clones and drops some. The sample consists of 100,000 to 150,000 clones, 70% to 90% of them appearing once. This clonotype was obtained from a man aged 60 to 75 with acute or convalescent COVID-19. Sequences were obtained from peripheral blood.

The CDR3 spells CASSFGGQTNYGYTF. DNA of the CDR3: TGTGCCAGCAGTTTCGGAGGGCAGACTAACTATGGCTACACCTTC. The gene calls are TRBV28 and TRBJ1-2; D not resolved. Trimming took 3 bases from V and 0 from J, leaving 11 bases between them. Germline lookup yields CDR1 MDHEN and CDR2 SYDVKM. CDR3 size: 15 residues.